A single T cell receptor beta chain is shown here with its context. The record originates from a study of CD8 T cells in Susac syndrome. TCR beta from blood CD8+ and CD4+ T cells was sequenced. Purification of the CD8+ and CD4+ T cells relied on negative isolation, and TEMRA cells underwent FACS enrichment. The RNA input was about 0.45 to 1 ug, and it was reverse transcribed with random hexamers. Amplification of TCR beta CDR3 across 54 Vbeta and 13 Jbeta was performed with immunoSEQ multiplex PCR. TCRdb ran MiXCR on the immunoSEQ multiplex PCR reads and lists one entry per CDR3 protein. The table lists roughly 330,000 distinct CDR3 sequences, under 95% of them singletons. This receptor was identified in a human donor with multiple sclerosis. Specimen: CD4+ T cells from PBMCs.

In nucleotides, the CDR3 is TGTGCCAGCAGCTTAGTCGGTGGGTGGGCGAACACCGGGGAGCTGTTTTTT. It yields the protein CASSLVGGWANTGELFF. The chain carries TRBV7-8 and TRBJ2-2; D unclear. Germline assignment: CDR1 SGHVS and CDR2 FQNEAQ. Trimming removed 1 base at V and 0 bases at J, with 12 bases between. CDR3 length: 17 amino acids.